The 22 T cell receptor beta chains below come from one sample, sequenced in a study of T cell responses to AZD1222 COVID-19 vaccine. Libraries were prepared by immunoSEQ multiplex PCR; TCRdb keeps only in-frame clonotypes and omits some of them. The repertoire holds approximately 210,000 clones, with roughly 94% as singletons. The source was peripheral blood, collected 28 days after the second dose of the MenACWY control vaccine. These receptors originate from an adult who received the MenACWY meningococcal vaccine as a control.

In DNA form, the CDR3 reads TGTGCCTGGACAACAGGGGCCATCGAGGGAGAGCAGTACTTC. It codes for CAWTTGAIEGEQYF. The chain recombines TRBV30 with TRBJ2-7, with 7 bases aligning to TRBD1. CDR1 and CDR2 from the germline V gene are GTSNPN and SVGIG (reference sequence). With V trimmed by 4 bases and J by 7 bases, 13 bases remained unmatched. The CDR3 is 14 residues long.

The rearrangement links TRBV5-1 to TRBJ2-5, with 13 bases matching TRBD2. Trimming cost V 9 bases and J 4 bases; bases outside gene matches: 9. Germline CDR1 reads SGHRS; CDR2 reads YFSETQ. The CDR3 sequence is 15 residues long. This chain's CDR3 is CATTRLAGGGETQYF. The DNA of the CDR3 is TGCGCCACCACCCGACTAGCGGGAGGTGGAGAGACCCAGTACTTC.

The genes are TRBV6-5 and TRBJ1-5; a possible D gene is TRBD1 (6 bases). Germline values: CDR1 MNHEY, CDR2 SVGAGI. This CDR3 is built from 15 residues. Between the trimmed V and J ends, which lost 6 bases and 6 bases, there was a span of 18 bases. The CDR3 DNA reads TGTGCCAGCAGACCCCCCTTGGGGGCAGGTCAGCCCCAGCATTTT. This codes for CASRPPLGAGQPQHF.

The rearrangement joins TRBV5-1 to TRBJ2-5; 7 bases are a match to TRBD1. The CDR3 extends over 16 amino acids. Germline V lookup: CDR1 SGHRS, CDR2 YFSETQ. Germline trimming cut 4 bases from V and 1 base from J; bases unmatched to any gene: 10. CDR3 nucleotides: TGCGCCAGCAGCGGCGCTCCGGGACAGATCCAAGAGACCCAGTACTTC. Amino acid sequence: CASSGAPGQIQETQYF.

This clone was seen a single time. CDR3 coding DNA: TGCGCCAGCAGCTTGGTGGGTTCCCCGGGTCAGCCCCAGCATTTT. Translated: CASSLVGSPGQPQHF. The rearrangement uses TRBV5-1 and TRBJ1-5; D is unresolved. Germline V gene data show CDR1 as SGHRS and CDR2 as YFSETQ. The CDR3 runs 15 residues. Trimming took off 0 bases at V and 6 bases at J, with 13 bases between the two ends.

The rearrangement joins TRBV28 to TRBJ1-6, with a possible D match to TRBD1 (6 bases). The CDR3 has 15 residues. The V gene lost 1 base and the J gene lost 6 bases, with 10 bases spanning the gap. Germline values: CDR1 MDHEN, CDR2 SYDVKM. The CDR3 sequence is CASSLSRDTNSPLHF. In DNA, the CDR3 is TGTGCCAGCAGTTTATCCCGGGACACTAATTCACCCCTCCACTTT.

J is TRBJ2-7 and V is TRBV23-1; the match to TRBD1 covers 7 bases. TRBV23-1 is an ORF; its function is uncertain. V lost 3 bases to trimming and J lost 0 bases; unmatched junction nucleotides: 8. This CDR3 contains 16 residues. The CDR3 DNA reads TGCGCCAGCAGTCACTCGACAGGGAACAGCTCCTACGAGCAGTACTTC. It encodes CASSHSTGNSSYEQYF.

The chain combines TRBV2 with TRBJ2-1; 7 bases agree with TRBD1. This CDR3 comprises 13 residues. Per the germline V gene, CDR1 is SNHLY and CDR2 is FYNNEI. The ends lost 6 bases at V and 10 bases at J; junction bases unmatched: 9. This CDR3 is CASRRDSAREQFF. In DNA form, the CDR3 reads TGTGCCAGCAGGAGGGACAGCGCAAGGGAGCAGTTCTTC.

The chain recombines TRBV7-8 with TRBJ2-7; 9 bases line up with TRBD1. V was clipped by 2 bases and J by 3 bases; unmatched bases: 11. Germline values: CDR1 SGHVS, CDR2 FQNEAQ. The CDR3 spans 17 residues. CDR3 sequence (DNA): TGTGCCAGCAGCTTATACACGCCCGGGACAGGGCTCTACGAGCAGTACTTC. Amino acid sequence: CASSLYTPGTGLYEQYF. Supplemented by reference TRBV7-8 and TRBJ2-7, the full variable domain reads GAGVSQSPRYKVAKRGQDVALRCDPISGHVSLFWYQQALGQGPEFLTYFQNEAQLDKSGLPSDRFFAERPEGSVSTLKIQRTQQEDSAVYLCASSLYTPGTGLYEQYFGPGTRLTVT.

The gene calls are TRBV6-5 and TRBJ1-1; 8 nucleotides agree with TRBD1. The CDR3 is 14 amino acids. Trimming at V came to 6 bases and at J to 0 bases, leaving 3 bases not matched to a gene. Germline CDR1 is MNHEY and CDR2 is SVGAGI. Here the CDR3 reads CASRPQGVNTEAFF. The CDR3 nucleotides are TGTGCCAGCAGACCACAGGGGGTGAACACTGAAGCTTTCTTT.

The chain has TRBV5-4 and TRBJ2-1; D gene uncertain. Trimming cost V 4 bases and J 5 bases, with 10 bases left between them. Germline V gives CDR1 SGHNT, CDR2 YYREEE (reference sequence). The CDR3 is 13 amino acids. The CDR3 nucleotides are TGTGCCAGCAGCCCGGACGCAGACAATGAGCAGTTCTTC. The encoded protein is CASSPDADNEQFF.

The genes are TRBV5-6 and TRBJ2-7; 7 positions agree with TRBD1. The CDR3 spans 14 residues. V lost 3 bases, J lost 4 bases, and 7 bases stayed unmatched. In germline, CDR1 is SGHDT, CDR2 YYEEEE. CDR3 coding DNA: TGTGCCAGCAGCTCACAGGGGCCTGGGTACGAGCAGTACTTC. Residues: CASSSQGPGYEQYF.

V is TRBV7-2 and J is TRBJ2-3, with 8 bases identical to TRBD2. In germline, CDR1 is SGHTA, CDR2 FQGNSA. The ends lost 5 bases at V and 4 bases at J; junction bases unmatched: 8. CDR3 length: 15 amino acids. CDR3 in DNA: TGTGCCAGCAGCCCCCGGGTAGCGGGACCAGATACGCAGTATTTT. Translating gives CASSPRVAGPDTQYF.

The rearrangement uses TRBV30 and TRBJ1-4; D is ambiguous. The CDR3 length is 14 residues. CDR1 is GTSNPN and CDR2 is SVGIG in the germline V gene (reference sequence). The V end was cut by 4 bases, the J end by 2 bases, with 11 bases between. The CDR3 nucleotides are TGTGCCTGGAACTTGGGATATACTAATGAAAAACTGTTTTTT. This gives the protein CAWNLGYTNEKLFF.

For the CDR3, the DNA is TGCAGCGTTGTGTGGGGGGCGGTCAATGAGCAGTTCTTC. Translated: CSVVWGAVNEQFF. This chain joins TRBV29-1 and TRBJ2-1, with D perhaps matching TRBD1 or TRBD2 (6 bases each). Germline V gives CDR1 SQVTM, CDR2 ANQGSEA. The CDR3 covers 13 residues. Trimming left V 4 bases short and J 6 bases short, with 13 bases between.

The rearrangement joins TRBV6-1 to TRBJ1-5, with D possibly matching TRBD1 (5 bases). The CDR3 loop spans 14 amino acids. Per the germline V gene, CDR1 is MNHNS and CDR2 is SASEGT. With 2 bases removed from V and 7 bases from J, the gap between germline ends came to 12 bases. CDR3 DNA sequence: TGTGCCAGCAGTGAACAGGGAAGGGACCAGCCCCAGCATTTT. Protein sequence: CASSEQGRDQPQHF.

The V call is TRBV7-8, the J call TRBJ2-1, with D perhaps matching TRBD2 (5 bases). Trimming shortened V by 0 bases and J by 6 bases, and 6 bases separated the two germline ends. CDR3 length: 13 residues. Germline V gene lookup returns CDR1 SGHVS and CDR2 FQNEAQ. In DNA, the CDR3 is TGTGCCAGCAGCTTAGCGGGGAGCAATGAGCAGTTCTTC. This codes for CASSLAGSNEQFF.

The V call is TRBV5-1, the J call TRBJ2-2; D is unclear. The CDR3 has 11 residues. Trimming removed 4 bases at V and 6 bases at J, with 4 bases between. Per germline, CDR1 SGHRS and CDR2 YFSETQ. The CDR3 coding sequence is TGCGCCAGCAGCCAGTCCGGGGAGCTGTTTTTT. Translated: CASSQSGELFF.

The gene calls are TRBV7-9 and TRBJ2-1; tentatively, D is TRBD1 or TRBD2 (5 bases each). The V and J ends lost 6 bases and 3 bases respectively, with 15 bases between them. CDR3 length: 15 amino acids. Germline assignment: CDR1 SEHNR and CDR2 FQNEAQ (reference sequence). In DNA form, the CDR3 reads TGTGCCAGCAGACACCGGGACCGCGACTACAATGAGCAGTTCTTC. Translation gives CASRHRDRDYNEQFF.

The sample holds one count of this clone. The chain is built from TRBV15 and TRBJ1-6; 7 nucleotides match TRBD1. With V trimmed by 3 bases and J by 7 bases, 12 bases remained unmatched. This CDR3 has 17 residues. CDR1 LNHNV and CDR2 YYDKDF come from the germline V gene (reference sequence). The CDR3 DNA reads TGTGCCACCAGCAGTCACCTCAGGACAGGCAAAAATTCACCCCTCCACTTT. Residues: CATSSHLRTGKNSPLHF.

The V gene is TRBV11-2, the J gene TRBJ2-7; D unresolved. Looked up from germline, CDR1 is SGHAT and CDR2 is FQNNGV. The CDR3 spans 13 residues. V gave up 5 bases and J gave up 1 base, with 9 bases separating them. CDR3: CASSPRLSYEQYF. Written as DNA, the CDR3 is TGTGCCAGCAGCCCCCGATTGTCCTACGAGCAGTACTTC.

The chain has TRBV4-1 and TRBJ2-3; TRBD2 agrees at 16 bases. Germline V lookup: CDR1 MGHRA, CDR2 YSYEKL. The CDR3 has 18 residues. The junction had 9 bases not matched to a gene; V was cut back by 3 bases and J by 6 bases. CDR3 sequence (DNA): TGCGCCAGCAGCCAGCTCGGGACTAGCGGGGGGGCCATTGATACGCAGTATTTT. The encoded protein is CASSQLGTSGGAIDTQYF.